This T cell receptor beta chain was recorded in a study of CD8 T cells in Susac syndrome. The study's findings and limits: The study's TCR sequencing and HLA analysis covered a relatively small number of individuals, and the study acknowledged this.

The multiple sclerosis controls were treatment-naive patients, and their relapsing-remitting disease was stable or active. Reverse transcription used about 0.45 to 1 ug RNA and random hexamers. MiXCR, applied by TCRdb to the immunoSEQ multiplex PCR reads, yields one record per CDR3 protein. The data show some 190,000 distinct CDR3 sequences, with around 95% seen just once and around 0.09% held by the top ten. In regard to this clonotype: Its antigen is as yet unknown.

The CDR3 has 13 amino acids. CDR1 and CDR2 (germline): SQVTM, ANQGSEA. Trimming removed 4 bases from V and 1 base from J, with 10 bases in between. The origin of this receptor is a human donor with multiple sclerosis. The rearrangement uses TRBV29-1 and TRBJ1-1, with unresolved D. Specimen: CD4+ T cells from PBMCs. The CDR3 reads CSVAAGANTEAFF. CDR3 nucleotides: TGCAGCGTTGCGGCAGGAGCGAACACTGAAGCTTTCTTT.